This TCR beta chain was observed in a study of CD4 T cell repertoires in COVID-19. Study background: CFSE-low cells expanded approximately eleven days with IL-2, then restimulated with other coronavirus spikes.

CDR1 SGHRS and CDR2 YFSETQ come from the germline V gene. CDR3 length equals 14 residues. The V and J ends lost 0 bases and 11 bases, in that order; junction bases with no gene match: 7. The table lists this clone with a few counts. The table came from immunoSEQ multiplex PCR; TCRdb's copy has only in-frame clones and leaves some out. The table includes some 71,000 clones, 83% detected once. The TCR originated in a human donor who had COVID-19. The sequenced sample was CD4+ T cells from peripheral blood, obtained after recovery from COVID-19. This chain links TRBV5-1 with TRBJ1-4, with 7 bases that match TRBD1. CDR3 amino acids: CASSLGQGSTKLFF. The CDR3 DNA reads as TGCGCCAGCAGCTTGGGACAGGGCAGTACGAAACTGTTTTTT.